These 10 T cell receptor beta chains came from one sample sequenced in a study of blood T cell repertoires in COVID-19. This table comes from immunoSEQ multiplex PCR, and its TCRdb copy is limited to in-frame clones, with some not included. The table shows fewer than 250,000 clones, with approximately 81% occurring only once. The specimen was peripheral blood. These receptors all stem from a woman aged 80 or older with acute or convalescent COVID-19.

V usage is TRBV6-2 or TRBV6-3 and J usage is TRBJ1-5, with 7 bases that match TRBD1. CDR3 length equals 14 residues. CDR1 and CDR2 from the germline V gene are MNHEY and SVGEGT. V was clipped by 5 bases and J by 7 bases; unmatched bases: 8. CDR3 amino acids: CASSAQGTGQPQHF. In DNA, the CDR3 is TGTGCCAGCAGTGCACAGGGGACGGGGCAGCCCCAGCATTTT.

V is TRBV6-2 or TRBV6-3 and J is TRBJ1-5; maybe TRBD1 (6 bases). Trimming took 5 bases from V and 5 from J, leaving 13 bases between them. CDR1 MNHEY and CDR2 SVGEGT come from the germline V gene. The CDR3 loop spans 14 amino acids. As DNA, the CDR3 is TGTGCCAGCAGTCCAGGACAGAGGGATCAGCCCCAGCATTTT. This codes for CASSPGQRDQPQHF.

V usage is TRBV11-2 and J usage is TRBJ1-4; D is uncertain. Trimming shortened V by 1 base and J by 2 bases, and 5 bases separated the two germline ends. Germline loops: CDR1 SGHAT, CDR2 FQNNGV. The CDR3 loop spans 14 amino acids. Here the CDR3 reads CASSLGGTNEKLFF. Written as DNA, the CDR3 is TGTGCCAGCAGCTTAGGAGGGACTAATGAAAAACTGTTTTTT.

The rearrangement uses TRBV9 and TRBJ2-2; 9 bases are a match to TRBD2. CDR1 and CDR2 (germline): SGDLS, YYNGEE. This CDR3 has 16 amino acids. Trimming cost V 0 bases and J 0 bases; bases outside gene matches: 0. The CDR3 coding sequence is TGTGCCAGCAGCGTAGTAGCGGGGGCGAACACCGGGGAGCTGTTTTTT. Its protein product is CASSVVAGANTGELFF.

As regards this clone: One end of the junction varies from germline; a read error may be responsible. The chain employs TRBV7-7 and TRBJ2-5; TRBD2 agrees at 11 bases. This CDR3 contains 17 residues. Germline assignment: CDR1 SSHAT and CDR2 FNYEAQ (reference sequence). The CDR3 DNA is TGTGCTAGCAGCCCCGGACTAGCGGGCTCAAGCATGGAGACCCAGTACTTC. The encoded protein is CASSPGLAGSSMETQYF.

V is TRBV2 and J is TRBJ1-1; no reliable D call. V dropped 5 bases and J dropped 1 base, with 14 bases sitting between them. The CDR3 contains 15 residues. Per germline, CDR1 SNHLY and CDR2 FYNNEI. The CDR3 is CASSSQKLGNTEAFF. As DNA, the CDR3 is TGTGCCAGCAGTAGTCAAAAGCTCGGGAACACTGAAGCTTTCTTT.

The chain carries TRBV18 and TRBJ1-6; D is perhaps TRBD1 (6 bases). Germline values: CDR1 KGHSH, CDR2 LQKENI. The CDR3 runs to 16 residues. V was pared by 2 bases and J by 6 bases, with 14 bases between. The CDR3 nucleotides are TGTGCCAGCTCACCAACACAGGGCGGTTTTAATTCACCCCTCCACTTT. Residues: CASSPTQGGFNSPLHF.

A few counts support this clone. The CDR3 protein is CSVEEAGGTEAFF. The CDR3 DNA sequence: TGCAGCGTTGAAGAAGCGGGGGGAACTGAAGCTTTCTTT. This chain connects TRBV29-1 to TRBJ1-1; a weak D match, TRBD1 (5 bases). With 0 bases removed from V and 5 bases from J, the gap between germline ends came to 10 bases. This CDR3 contains 13 residues. Germline assignment: CDR1 SQVTM and CDR2 ANQGSEA.

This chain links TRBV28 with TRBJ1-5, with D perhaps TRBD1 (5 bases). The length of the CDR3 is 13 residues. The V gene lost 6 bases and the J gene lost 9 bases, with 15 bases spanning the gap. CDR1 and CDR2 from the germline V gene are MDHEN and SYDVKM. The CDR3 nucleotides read TGTGCCAGCAGCCGCCCCAGGGTATCGCCCCAGCATTTT. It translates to CASSRPRVSPQHF.

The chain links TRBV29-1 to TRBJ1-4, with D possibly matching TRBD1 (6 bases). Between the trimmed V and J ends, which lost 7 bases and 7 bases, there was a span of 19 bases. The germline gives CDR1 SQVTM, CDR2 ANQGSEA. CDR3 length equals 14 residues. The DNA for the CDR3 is TGCAGCGCAGTGGGGGGGGACAAGCCTGAAAAACTGTTTTTT. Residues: CSAVGGDKPEKLFF.